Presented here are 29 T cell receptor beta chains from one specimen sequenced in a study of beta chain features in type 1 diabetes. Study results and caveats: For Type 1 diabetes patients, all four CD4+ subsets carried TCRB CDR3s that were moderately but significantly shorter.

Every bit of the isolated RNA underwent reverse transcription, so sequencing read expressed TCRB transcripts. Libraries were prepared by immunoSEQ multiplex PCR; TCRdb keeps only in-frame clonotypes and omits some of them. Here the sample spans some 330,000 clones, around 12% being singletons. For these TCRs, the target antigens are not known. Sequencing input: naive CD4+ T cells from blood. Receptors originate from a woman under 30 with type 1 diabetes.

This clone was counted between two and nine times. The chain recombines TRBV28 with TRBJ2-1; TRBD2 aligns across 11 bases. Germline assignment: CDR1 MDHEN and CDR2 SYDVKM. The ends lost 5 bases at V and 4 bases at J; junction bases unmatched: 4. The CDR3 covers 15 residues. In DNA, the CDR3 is TGTGCCAGCAGTCCCGGGACTAGCGGATACAATGAGCAGTTCTTC. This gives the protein CASSPGTSGYNEQFF.

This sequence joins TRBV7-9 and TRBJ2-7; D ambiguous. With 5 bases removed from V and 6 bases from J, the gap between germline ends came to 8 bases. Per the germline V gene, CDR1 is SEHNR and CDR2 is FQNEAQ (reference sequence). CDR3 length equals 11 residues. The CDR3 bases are TGTGCCAGCAGCGGTAGATCCGAGCAGTACTTC. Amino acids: CASSGRSEQYF.

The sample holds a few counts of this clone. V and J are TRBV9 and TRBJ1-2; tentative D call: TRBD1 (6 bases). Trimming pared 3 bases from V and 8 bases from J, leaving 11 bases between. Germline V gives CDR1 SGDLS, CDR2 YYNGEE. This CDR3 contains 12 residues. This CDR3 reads CASSAEGDGYTF. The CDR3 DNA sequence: TGTGCCAGCAGCGCTGAGGGGGACGGCTACACCTTC.

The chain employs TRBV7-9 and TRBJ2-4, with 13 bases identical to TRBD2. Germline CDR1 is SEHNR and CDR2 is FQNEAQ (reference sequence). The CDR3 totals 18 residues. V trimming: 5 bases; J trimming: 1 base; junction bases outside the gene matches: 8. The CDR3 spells CASSLGLAGVVAKNIQYF. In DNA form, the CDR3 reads TGTGCCAGCAGCCTCGGACTAGCGGGAGTCGTTGCCAAAAACATTCAGTACTTC.

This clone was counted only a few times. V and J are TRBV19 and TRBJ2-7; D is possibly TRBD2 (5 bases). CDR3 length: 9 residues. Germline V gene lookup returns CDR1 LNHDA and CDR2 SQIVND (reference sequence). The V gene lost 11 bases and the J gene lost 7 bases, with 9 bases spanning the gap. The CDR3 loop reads CAPGEEQYF. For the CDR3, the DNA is TGTGCCCCTGGGGAGGAGCAGTACTTC.

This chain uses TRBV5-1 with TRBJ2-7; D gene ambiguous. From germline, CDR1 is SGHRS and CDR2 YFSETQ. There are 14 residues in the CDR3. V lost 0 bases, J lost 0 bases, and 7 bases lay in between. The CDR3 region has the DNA TGCGCCAGCAGCTTGGCCCCAGGCTCCTACGAGCAGTACTTC. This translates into CASSLAPGSYEQYF.

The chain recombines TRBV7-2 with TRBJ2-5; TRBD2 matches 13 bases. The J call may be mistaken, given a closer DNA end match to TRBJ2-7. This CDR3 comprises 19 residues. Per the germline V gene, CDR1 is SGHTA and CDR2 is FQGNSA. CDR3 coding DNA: TGTGCCAGCAGCGATACGGGGGGACTAGCGGGGTTAAGCTCCTACGAGCAGTACTTC. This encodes CASSDTGGLAGLSSYEQYF.

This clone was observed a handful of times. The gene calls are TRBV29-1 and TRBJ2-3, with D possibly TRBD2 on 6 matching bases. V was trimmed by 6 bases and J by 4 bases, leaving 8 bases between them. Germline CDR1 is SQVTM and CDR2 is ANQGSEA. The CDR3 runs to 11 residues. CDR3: CSVGGPDTQYF. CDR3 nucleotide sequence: TGCAGCGTGGGGGGTCCAGATACGCAGTATTTT.

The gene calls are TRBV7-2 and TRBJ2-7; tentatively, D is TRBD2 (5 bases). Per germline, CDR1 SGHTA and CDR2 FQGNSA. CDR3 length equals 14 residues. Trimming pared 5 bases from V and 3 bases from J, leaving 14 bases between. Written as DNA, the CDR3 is TGTGCCAGCAGCCGTGGACTGGGAAACTACGAGCAGTACTTC. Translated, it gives CASSRGLGNYEQYF.

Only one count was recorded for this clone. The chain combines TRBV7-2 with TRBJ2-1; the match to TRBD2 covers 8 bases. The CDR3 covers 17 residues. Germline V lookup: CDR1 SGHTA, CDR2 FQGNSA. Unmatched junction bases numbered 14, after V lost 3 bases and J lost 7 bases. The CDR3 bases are TGTGCCAGCAGCTTCGTCGCAGGACTAGCTCGGACGAATGAGCAGTTCTTC. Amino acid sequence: CASSFVAGLARTNEQFF.

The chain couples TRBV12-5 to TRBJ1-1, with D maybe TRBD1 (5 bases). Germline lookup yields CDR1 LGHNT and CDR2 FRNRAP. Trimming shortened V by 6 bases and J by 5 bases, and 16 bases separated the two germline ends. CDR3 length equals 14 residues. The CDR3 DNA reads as TGTGCTAGTGGCATCGGAGGGGCAGGGACTGAAGCTTTCTTT. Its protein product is CASGIGGAGTEAFF.

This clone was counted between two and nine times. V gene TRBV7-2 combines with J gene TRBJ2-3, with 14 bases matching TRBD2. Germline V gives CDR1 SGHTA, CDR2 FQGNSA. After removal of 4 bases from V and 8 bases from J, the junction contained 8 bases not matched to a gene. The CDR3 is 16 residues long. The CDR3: CASSSPGTSGGPTQYF. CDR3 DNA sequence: TGTGCCAGCAGCTCGCCCGGGACTAGCGGGGGTCCTACGCAGTATTTT.

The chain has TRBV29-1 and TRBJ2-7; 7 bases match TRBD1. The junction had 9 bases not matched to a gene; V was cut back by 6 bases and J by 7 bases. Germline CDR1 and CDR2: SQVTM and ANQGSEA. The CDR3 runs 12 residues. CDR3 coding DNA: TGCAGCGTATGGGACAGTAAGGGTGAGCAGTACTTC. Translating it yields CSVWDSKGEQYF.

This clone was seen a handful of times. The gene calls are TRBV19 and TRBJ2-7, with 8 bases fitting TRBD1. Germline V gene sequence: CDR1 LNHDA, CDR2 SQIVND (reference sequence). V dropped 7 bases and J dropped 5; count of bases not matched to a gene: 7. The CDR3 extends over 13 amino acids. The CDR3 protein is CASNPQGAHEQYF. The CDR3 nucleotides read TGTGCCAGTAATCCCCAGGGGGCCCACGAGCAGTACTTC.

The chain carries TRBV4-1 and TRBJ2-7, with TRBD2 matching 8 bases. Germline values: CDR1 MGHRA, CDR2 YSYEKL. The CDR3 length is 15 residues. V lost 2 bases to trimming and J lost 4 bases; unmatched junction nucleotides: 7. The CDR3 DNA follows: TGCGCCAGCAGCCAACTGGGCACTAGCGGTTACGAGCAGTACTTC. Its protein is CASSQLGTSGYEQYF.

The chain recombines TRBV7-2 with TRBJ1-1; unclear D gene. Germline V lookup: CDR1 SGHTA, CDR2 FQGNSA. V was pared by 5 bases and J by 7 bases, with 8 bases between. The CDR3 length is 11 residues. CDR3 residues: CASSPSYEAFF. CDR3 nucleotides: TGTGCCAGCAGCCCTAGTTATGAAGCTTTCTTT.

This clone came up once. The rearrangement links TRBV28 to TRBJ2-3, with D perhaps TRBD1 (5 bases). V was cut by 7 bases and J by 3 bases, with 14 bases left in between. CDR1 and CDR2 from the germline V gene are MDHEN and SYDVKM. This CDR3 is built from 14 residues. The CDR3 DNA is TGTGCCAGCACCCCCAGGGTTAAGACAGATACGCAGTATTTT. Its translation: CASTPRVKTDTQYF.

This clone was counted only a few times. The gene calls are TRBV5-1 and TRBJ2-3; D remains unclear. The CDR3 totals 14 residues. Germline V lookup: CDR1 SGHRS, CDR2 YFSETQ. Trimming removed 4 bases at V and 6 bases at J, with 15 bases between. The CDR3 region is CASSPLTGSDTQYF. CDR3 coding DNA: TGCGCCAGCAGCCCACTGACTGGCAGTGATACGCAGTATTTT.

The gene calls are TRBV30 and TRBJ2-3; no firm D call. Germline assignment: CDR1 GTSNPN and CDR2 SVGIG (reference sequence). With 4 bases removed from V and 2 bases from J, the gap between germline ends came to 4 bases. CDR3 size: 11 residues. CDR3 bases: TGTGCCTGGACTAACACAGATACGCAGTATTTT. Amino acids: CAWTNTDTQYF.

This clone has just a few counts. The DNA for the CDR3 is TGTGCCAGCAGCGCAGGGATTACAGGGTTTAGTCGGCAAGAGACCCAGTACTTC. Its protein is CASSAGITGFSRQETQYF. This sequence joins TRBV9 and TRBJ2-5; D is possibly TRBD1 (6 bases). The length of the CDR3 is 18 residues. The germline gives CDR1 SGDLS, CDR2 YYNGEE. V gave up 3 bases and J gave up 2 bases, with 23 bases separating them.

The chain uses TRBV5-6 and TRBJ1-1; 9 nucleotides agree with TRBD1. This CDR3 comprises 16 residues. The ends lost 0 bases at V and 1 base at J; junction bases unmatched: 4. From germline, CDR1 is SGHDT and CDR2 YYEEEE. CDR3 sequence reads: CASSLVSTGGNTEAFF. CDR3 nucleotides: TGTGCCAGCAGCTTGGTATCGACAGGGGGGAACACTGAAGCTTTCTTT.

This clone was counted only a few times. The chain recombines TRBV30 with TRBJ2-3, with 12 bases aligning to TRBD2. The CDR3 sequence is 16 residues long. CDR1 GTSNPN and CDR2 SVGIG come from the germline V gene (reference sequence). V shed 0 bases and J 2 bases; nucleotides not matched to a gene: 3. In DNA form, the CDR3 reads TGTGCCTGGAGTGTAGGACTAGCGGGAATCACAGATACGCAGTATTTT. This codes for CAWSVGLAGITDTQYF.

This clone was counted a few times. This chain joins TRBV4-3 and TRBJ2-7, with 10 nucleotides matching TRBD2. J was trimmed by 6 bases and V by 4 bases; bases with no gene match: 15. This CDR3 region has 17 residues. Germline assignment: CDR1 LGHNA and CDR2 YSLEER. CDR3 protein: CASSRRGSGGAVGEQYF. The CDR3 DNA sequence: TGCGCCAGCAGCCGCCGAGGCAGCGGGGGGGCCGTGGGCGAGCAGTACTTC.

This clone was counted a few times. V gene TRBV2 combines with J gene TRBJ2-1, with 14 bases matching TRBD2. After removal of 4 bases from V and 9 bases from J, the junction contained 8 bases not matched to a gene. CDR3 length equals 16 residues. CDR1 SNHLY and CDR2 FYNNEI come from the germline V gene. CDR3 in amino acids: CASSALTSGRATEQFF. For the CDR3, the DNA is TGTGCCAGCAGTGCCCTGACTAGCGGGAGGGCCACTGAGCAGTTCTTC.

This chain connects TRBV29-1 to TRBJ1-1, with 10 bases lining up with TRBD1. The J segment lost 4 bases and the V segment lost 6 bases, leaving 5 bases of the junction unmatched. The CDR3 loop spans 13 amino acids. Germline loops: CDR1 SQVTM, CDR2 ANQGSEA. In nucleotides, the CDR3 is TGCAGCGTCGGGGACAGGGGAGGCACTGAAGCTTTCTTT. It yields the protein CSVGDRGGTEAFF.

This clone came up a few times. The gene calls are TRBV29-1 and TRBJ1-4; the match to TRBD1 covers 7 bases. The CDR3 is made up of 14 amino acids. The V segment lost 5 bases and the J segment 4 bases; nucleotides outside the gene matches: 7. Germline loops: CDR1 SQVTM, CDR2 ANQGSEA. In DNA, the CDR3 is TGCAGCGTTCGCGACGGGACAGTTAATGAAAAACTGTTTTTT. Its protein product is CSVRDGTVNEKLFF.

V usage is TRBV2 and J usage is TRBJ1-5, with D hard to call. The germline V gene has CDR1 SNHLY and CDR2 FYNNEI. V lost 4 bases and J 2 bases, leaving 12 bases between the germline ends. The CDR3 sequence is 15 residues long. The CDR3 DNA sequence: TGTGCCAGCAGTGGGCACCGGGAGGGCAATCAGCCCCAGCATTTT. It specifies CASSGHREGNQPQHF.

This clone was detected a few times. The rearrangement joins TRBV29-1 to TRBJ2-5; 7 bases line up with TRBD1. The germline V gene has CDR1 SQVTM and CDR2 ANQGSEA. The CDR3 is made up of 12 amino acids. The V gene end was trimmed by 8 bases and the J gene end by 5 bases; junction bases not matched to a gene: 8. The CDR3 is CSYRGLLETQYF. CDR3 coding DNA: TGCAGCTACAGGGGTCTATTGGAGACCCAGTACTTC. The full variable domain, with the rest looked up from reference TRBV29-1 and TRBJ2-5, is SAVISQKPSRDICQRGTSLTIQCQVDSQVTMMFWYRQQPGQSLTLIATANQGSEATYESGFVIDKFPISRPNLTFSTLTVSNMSPEDSSIYLCSYRGLLETQYFGPGTRLLVL.

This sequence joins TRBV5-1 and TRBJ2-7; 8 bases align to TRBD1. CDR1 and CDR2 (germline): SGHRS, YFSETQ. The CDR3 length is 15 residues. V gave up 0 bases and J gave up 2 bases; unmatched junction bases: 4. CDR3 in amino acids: CASSLVGQVAYEQYF. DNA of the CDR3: TGCGCCAGCAGCTTGGTGGGACAGGTCGCCTACGAGCAGTACTTC. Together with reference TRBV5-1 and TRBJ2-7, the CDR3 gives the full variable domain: KAGVTQTPRYLIKTRGQQVTLSCSPISGHRSVSWYQQTPGQGLQFLFEYFSETQRNKGNFPGRFSGRQFSNSRSEMNVSTLELGDSALYLCASSLVGQVAYEQYFGPGTRLTVT.